What follows are 8 T cell receptor beta chains derived from one specimen sequenced in a study of cytomegalovirus exposure and HLA in healthy donors. Here immunoSEQ multiplex PCR was the method, and the copy in TCRdb shows in-frame clones only, minus some. The table records fewer than 90,000 clones, 80% to 85% of them present only once. The sample consisted of PBMCs. These receptors all come from a woman aged 18-35 years in good health and CMV-seropositive.

The CDR3 DNA sequence: TGTGCCAGCAGCGTATCCCGCGCTTCGCAAGAGACCCAGTACTTC. This encodes CASSVSRASQETQYF. V usage is TRBV9 and J usage is TRBJ2-5; D call uncertain. The CDR3 covers 15 residues. The V end lost 1 base, the J end lost 2 bases, and 12 bases lay between the germline ends. The germline CDR1 and CDR2 sequences are SGDLS and YYNGEE.

This clone was detected only once. The rearrangement links TRBV5-1 to TRBJ1-6, with 10 bases aligning to TRBD1. The germline V gene encodes CDR1 SGHRS and CDR2 YFSETQ. The V and J ends lost 4 bases and 10 bases, in that order; junction bases with no gene match: 5. The CDR3 consists of 14 residues. The CDR3 sequence is CASSSGQGDSPLHF. The DNA of the CDR3 is TGCGCCAGCAGCAGCGGACAGGGGGACTCACCCCTCCACTTT.

The rearrangement joins TRBV11-2 to TRBJ1-2, with D perhaps matching TRBD1 (5 bases). Germline V CDR1 and CDR2: SGHAT, FQNNGV. The CDR3 is 12 residues long. Deletions cut 7 bases from V and 5 bases from J, with 11 bases between. The CDR3 reads CASKTTGYGYTF. The CDR3 bases are TGTGCCAGCAAAACTACAGGTTATGGCTACACCTTC.

V is TRBV6-4 and J is TRBJ2-6, with 8 positions matching TRBD1. Trimming removed 5 bases from V and 4 bases from J; junction bases left unmatched: 7. Germline V CDR1 and CDR2: MRHNA, SNTAGT. The CDR3 contains 16 residues. The CDR3 region has the DNA TGTGCCAGCAGTCCGGACAGGGCGGTCGGGGCCAACGTCCTGACTTTC. This translates into CASSPDRAVGANVLTF.

V gene TRBV5-1 combines with J gene TRBJ1-2; perhaps TRBD1 as D (5 bases). Germline CDR1 and CDR2: SGHRS and YFSETQ. The ends were cut back, 0 bases at V and 4 bases at J, with 10 bases in the middle. The CDR3 runs to 14 residues. CDR3 loop: CASSLEGSLYGYTF. DNA of the CDR3: TGCGCCAGCAGCTTGGAGGGGTCCCTCTATGGCTACACCTTC.

This clone was detected only a few times. This chain uses TRBV10-3 with TRBJ2-3, with 8 positions matching TRBD1. This CDR3 comprises 15 residues. V trimming: 2 bases; J trimming: 4 bases; junction bases outside the gene matches: 5. Germline V CDR1 and CDR2: ENHRY, SYGVKD. In nucleotides, the CDR3 is TGTGCCATCAGTGAGCAGGGGGCGAAGGCAGATACGCAGTATTTT. Its protein is CAISEQGAKADTQYF.

The chain uses TRBV9 and TRBJ2-3; D is unclear. V was cut by 2 bases and J by 6 bases, with 10 bases left in between. Germline-derived CDR1 and CDR2 are SGDLS and YYNGEE. CDR3 length: 13 residues. The CDR3 DNA follows: TGTGCCAGCAGCGTCGGTCCGTTGGATACGCAGTATTTT. Translation gives CASSVGPLDTQYF.

This chain uses TRBV5-4 with TRBJ2-5, with D perhaps TRBD2 (7 bases). Germline CDR1 and CDR2: SGHNT and YYREEE (reference sequence). CDR3 size: 12 residues. CDR3 sequence reads: CAGGGHQETQYF. CDR3 nucleotides: TGTGCAGGGGGAGGGCACCAAGAGACCCAGTACTTC. The whole variable domain, filled in from reference TRBV5-4 and TRBJ2-5, reads ETGVTQSPTHLIKTRGQQVTLRCSSQSGHNTVSWYQQALGQGPQFIFQYYREEENGRGNFPPRFSGLQFPNYSSELNVNALELDDSALYLCAGGGHQETQYFGPGTRLLVL.